This T cell receptor beta chain was identified during a study of T-cell reconstitution after alpha-beta-depleted transplantation in children listed by TCRdb under 2016. Regarding the research as a whole: The study quantitatively tracked T-cell immune reconstitution after TCRalphabeta/CD19-depleted allogeneic hematopoietic cell transplantation in children using TCR repertoire profiling.

This clonotype was seen a handful of times. Its target antigen remains unknown. Base qualities are not provided; no much larger clone lies one nucleotide away. The receptor library was made with PCR. Sequencer: Illumina HiSeq 2500. Molecular barcoding was employed in the preparation of TCR libraries, with unique molecular identifiers being used to normalize TCRbeta repertoire quantification. TCRdb passed the public sequencing reads through fastp at Q25 and MiXCR, retaining productive beta sequences. For every CDR3 protein sequence, its rows merge into one entry that carries the most common genes and DNA. The sample contains hundreds of thousands of distinct CDR3 sequences, 13% of them found a single time. The ten biggest clones cover over 3.5% of the sample. Inclusive of the bounding cysteine and phenylalanine, the CDR3 is 12 residues long. The CDR3 DNA has 36 bases and is translated from base 1. For CDR1 and CDR2, the germline V gene (reference sequence) lists MNHEY and SMNVEV. V gives up 5 bases and J gives up 9 bases, and the segment between their germline ends measures 11 bases.

The chain is assembled from TRBV27 and TRBJ1-5; the best D guess is TRBD1, with 5 bases matching. This TCR was sampled from a human donor who donated a stem cell graft to a child with Fanconi anemia. The sequenced sample was PBMCs, obtained from the stem cell graft. The nucleotide sequence reads as follows: TGTGCCAGCAGTCCTCAGGGAGGGCCCCAGCATTTT. This translates into CASSPQGGPQHF.